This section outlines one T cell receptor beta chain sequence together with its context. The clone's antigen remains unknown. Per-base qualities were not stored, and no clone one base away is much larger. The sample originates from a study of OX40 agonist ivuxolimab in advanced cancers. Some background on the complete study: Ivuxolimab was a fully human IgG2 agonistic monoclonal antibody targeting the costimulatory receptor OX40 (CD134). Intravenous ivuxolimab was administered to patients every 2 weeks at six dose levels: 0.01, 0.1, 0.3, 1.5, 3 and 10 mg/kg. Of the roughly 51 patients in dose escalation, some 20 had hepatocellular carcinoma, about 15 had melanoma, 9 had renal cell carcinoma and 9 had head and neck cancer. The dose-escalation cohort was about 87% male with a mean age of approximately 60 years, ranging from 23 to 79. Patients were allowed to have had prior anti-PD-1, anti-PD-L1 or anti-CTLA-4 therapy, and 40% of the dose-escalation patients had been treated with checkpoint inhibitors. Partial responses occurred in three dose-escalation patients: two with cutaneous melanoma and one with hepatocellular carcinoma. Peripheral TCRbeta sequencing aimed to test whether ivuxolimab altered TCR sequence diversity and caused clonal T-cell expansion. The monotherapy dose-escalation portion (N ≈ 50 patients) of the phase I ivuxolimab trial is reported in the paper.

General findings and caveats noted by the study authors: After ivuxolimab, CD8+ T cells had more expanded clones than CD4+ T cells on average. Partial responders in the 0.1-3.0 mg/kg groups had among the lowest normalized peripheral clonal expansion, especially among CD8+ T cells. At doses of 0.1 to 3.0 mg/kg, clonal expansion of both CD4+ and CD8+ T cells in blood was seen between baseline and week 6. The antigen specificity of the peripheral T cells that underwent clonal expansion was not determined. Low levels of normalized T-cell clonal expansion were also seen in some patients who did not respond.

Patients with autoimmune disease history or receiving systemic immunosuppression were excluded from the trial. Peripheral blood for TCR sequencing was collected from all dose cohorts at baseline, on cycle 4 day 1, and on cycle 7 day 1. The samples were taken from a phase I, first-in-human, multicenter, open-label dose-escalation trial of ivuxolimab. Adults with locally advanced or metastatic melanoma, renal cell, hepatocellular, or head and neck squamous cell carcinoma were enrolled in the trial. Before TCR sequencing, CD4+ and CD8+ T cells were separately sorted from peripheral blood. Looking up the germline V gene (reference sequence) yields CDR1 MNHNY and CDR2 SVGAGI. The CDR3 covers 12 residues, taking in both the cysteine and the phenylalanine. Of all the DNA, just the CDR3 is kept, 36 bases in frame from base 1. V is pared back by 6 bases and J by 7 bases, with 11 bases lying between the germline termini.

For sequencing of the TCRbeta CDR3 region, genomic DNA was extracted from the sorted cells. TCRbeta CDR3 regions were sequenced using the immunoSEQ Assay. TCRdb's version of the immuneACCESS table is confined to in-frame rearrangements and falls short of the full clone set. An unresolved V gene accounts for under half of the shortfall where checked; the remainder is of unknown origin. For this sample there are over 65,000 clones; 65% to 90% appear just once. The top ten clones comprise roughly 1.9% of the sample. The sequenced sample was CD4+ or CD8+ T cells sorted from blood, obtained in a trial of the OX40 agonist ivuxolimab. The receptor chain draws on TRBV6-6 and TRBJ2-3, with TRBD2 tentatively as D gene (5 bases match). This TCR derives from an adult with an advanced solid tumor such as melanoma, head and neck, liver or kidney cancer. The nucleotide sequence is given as TGTGCCAGCAGCCGGGAAGGCTATACGCAGTATTTT. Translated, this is CASSREGYTQYF.